Described below is a single TCR beta chain sequence and its context. This entry belongs to a study of T cells in women clearing cervical HPV infection. Profiled with immunoSEQ multiplex PCR; TCRdb holds only in-frame clones, not every one. The table counts 20,000 to 25,000 clones; about 8.8% lies in the top ten. The source is a woman between 18 and 70 years old with a cervical HPV16 infection that either progressed to CIN3+ or cleared (not recorded which). Material: blood buffy coat.

The CDR3 is CSVDSGTGEAFF. The CDR3 bases that were read are TGCAGCGTTGATTCCGGGACAGGTGAA. V gene TRBV29-1 combines with J gene TRBJ1-1; 8 nucleotides match TRBD1. The CDR3 end lies 3 residues beyond the end of the read and is filled in from the germline J gene. Germline CDR1 reads SQVTM; CDR2 reads ANQGSEA. Trimming cost V 3 bases and J 7 bases; bases outside gene matches: 4. The CDR3 runs 12 residues.